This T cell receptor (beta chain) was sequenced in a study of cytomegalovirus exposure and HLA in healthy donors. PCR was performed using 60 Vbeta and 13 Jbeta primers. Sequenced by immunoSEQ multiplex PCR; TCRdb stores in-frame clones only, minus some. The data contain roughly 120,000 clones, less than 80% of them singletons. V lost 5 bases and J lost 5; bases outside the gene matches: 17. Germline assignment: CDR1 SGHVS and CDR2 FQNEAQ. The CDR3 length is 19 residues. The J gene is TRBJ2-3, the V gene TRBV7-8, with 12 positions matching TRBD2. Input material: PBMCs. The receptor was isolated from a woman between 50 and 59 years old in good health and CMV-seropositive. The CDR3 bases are TGTGCCAGCAGCCAAAGGCCAAAACTAGCGGGGGGCCTTGGAGATACGCAGTATTTT. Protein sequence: CASSQRPKLAGGLGDTQYF.